This is a list of T cell receptor beta chains from one sample in a study of blood T cells in healthy people across ages. TCRdb fed the 5' RACE reads into MiXCR, producing one record per CDR3 protein. The table has 600,000 or so distinct CDR3 sequences, about 30% seen once. Sequencing was performed on blood. All receptors come from a woman of 80 years or more in good health. Each CDR3 is given with its conserved first and last residue. The D gene is left open where the match is weak. Where a row states a size, it is once, few, many or the class of an expanded clone; other rows omit it.

v_gene: TRBV5-5; d_gene: TRBD2; abundance: many; j_gene: TRBJ2-3; CDR3nt: TGTACCAGCAGCTCCGGACTAGCGGGTTTCACAGATACGCAGTATTTT; CDR3aa: CTSSSGLAGFTDTQYF
v_gene: TRBV5-6; d_gene: .; abundance: few; j_gene: TRBJ1-2; CDR3nt: TGTGCCAGCAGCACAAGTGTCCCCGGGACACTCGTAGGGGGCTACACCTTC; CDR3aa: CASSTSVPGTLVGGYTF
v_gene: TRBV29-1; d_gene: .; abundance: .; j_gene: TRBJ2-6; CDR3nt: TGCAGCGTTACCATCTCTGGGGCCAACGTCCTGACTTTC; CDR3aa: CSVTISGANVLTF
v_gene: TRBV24-1; d_gene: TRBD1; abundance: .; j_gene: TRBJ2-7; CDR3nt: TGTGCCACCAGTGAGGGAGGACAGGGGGCGAGTGAGCAGTACTTC; CDR3aa: CATSEGGQGASEQYF
v_gene: TRBV5-1; d_gene: TRBD1; abundance: many; j_gene: TRBJ2-1; CDR3nt: TGCGCCAGCAGCTCAGACAGGGGGCCCTACAATGAGCAGTTCTTC; CDR3aa: CASSSDRGPYNEQFF
v_gene: TRBV12-3/TRBV12-4; d_gene: TRBD1; abundance: .; j_gene: TRBJ1-6; CDR3nt: TGTGCCAGCAGTTACAGGGGGTCATATAATTCACCCCCCCACTTT; CDR3aa: CASSYRGSYNSPPHF
v_gene: TRBV5-1; d_gene: .; abundance: .; j_gene: TRBJ1-2; CDR3nt: TGCGCCAGCAGCTCCGTCGACGGAAACTATGGCTACACCTTC; CDR3aa: CASSSVDGNYGYTF
v_gene: TRBV5-4; d_gene: .; abundance: few; j_gene: TRBJ2-7; CDR3nt: TGTGCCAGCAGCCAGACGGAGGTTTACGAGCAGTACTTC; CDR3aa: CASSQTEVYEQYF
v_gene: TRBV5-5; d_gene: TRBD1; abundance: many; j_gene: TRBJ2-1; CDR3nt: TGTGCCAGCAGCCCGCCGGGACAGGGGGCTCGTGAGCAGTTCTTC; CDR3aa: CASSPPGQGAREQFF
v_gene: TRBV5-1; d_gene: .; abundance: many; j_gene: TRBJ1-4; CDR3nt: TGCGCCAGCAGCTCCGGACTCCTTAATGAAAAACTGTTTTTT; CDR3aa: CASSSGLLNEKLFF
v_gene: TRBV5-1; d_gene: .; abundance: many; j_gene: TRBJ2-5; CDR3nt: TGCGCCAGCTCGCCTGTCGCCGGACAAGAGACCCAGTACTTC; CDR3aa: CASSPVAGQETQYF
v_gene: TRBV27; d_gene: .; abundance: .; j_gene: TRBJ2-7; CDR3nt: TGTGCCAGCAGTTTCTACAGGGGGGGCGAGCAGTACTTC; CDR3aa: CASSFYRGGEQYF
v_gene: TRBV5-1; d_gene: .; abundance: .; j_gene: TRBJ2-5; CDR3nt: TGCGCCAGCAGGGCGGGCGGTGACCAAGAGACCCAGTACTTC; CDR3aa: CASRAGGDQETQYF
v_gene: TRBV6-5; d_gene: .; abundance: few; j_gene: TRBJ2-7; CDR3nt: TGTGCCAGCAGCTACTGGGGGGACTCCTACAATGAGCAGTACTTC; CDR3aa: CASSYWGDSYNEQYF
v_gene: TRBV18; d_gene: TRBD2; abundance: few; j_gene: TRBJ2-7; CDR3nt: TGTGCCAGCTCACGGCCGGAGGGGAGGGACGAGCAGTACTTC; CDR3aa: CASSRPEGRDEQYF
v_gene: TRBV12-3/TRBV12-4; d_gene: TRBD2; abundance: .; j_gene: TRBJ2-7; CDR3nt: TGTGCCAGCATTTCGAAGGTGGCTAGCGGGGTCGAGCAGTACTTC; CDR3aa: CASISKVASGVEQYF
v_gene: TRBV27; d_gene: TRBD2; abundance: many; j_gene: TRBJ2-5; CDR3nt: TGTGCCAGCCGGGCTAGCGGGGGATTTAGGTTCGAGACCCAGTACTTC; CDR3aa: CASRASGGFRFETQYF
v_gene: TRBV7-2; d_gene: .; abundance: few; j_gene: TRBJ1-4; CDR3nt: TGTGCCAGCAGCTTATCGTGGGGCAATGAAAAACTGTTTTTT; CDR3aa: CASSLSWGNEKLFF
v_gene: TRBV9; d_gene: TRBD1; abundance: .; j_gene: TRBJ1-3; CDR3nt: TGTGCCAGCAGTTGGACAGGGACTGGAAACACCATATATTTT; CDR3aa: CASSWTGTGNTIYF
v_gene: TRBV5-1; d_gene: TRBD1; abundance: many; j_gene: TRBJ2-4; CDR3nt: TGCGCCAGCAGTATAGGGACAGGAGGAAACATTCAGTACTTC; CDR3aa: CASSIGTGGNIQYF
v_gene: TRBV5-1; d_gene: .; abundance: many; j_gene: TRBJ2-3; CDR3nt: TGCGCCAGCAGCGTAGGACAGCCTAGCACAGATACGCAGTATTTT; CDR3aa: CASSVGQPSTDTQYF
v_gene: TRBV5-1; d_gene: TRBD2; abundance: .; j_gene: TRBJ2-7; CDR3nt: TGCGCCAGCAGCGCTAGCGGGGGCTCCTACAATGAGCAGTACTTC; CDR3aa: CASSASGGSYNEQYF
v_gene: TRBV7-3; d_gene: TRBD1; abundance: few; j_gene: TRBJ1-6; CDR3nt: TGTGCCAGCAGCTTATGGACAGGGGGCAATTCACCCCTCCACTTT; CDR3aa: CASSLWTGGNSPLHF
v_gene: TRBV5-1; d_gene: .; abundance: many; j_gene: TRBJ2-7; CDR3nt: TGCGCCAGCAGCATCGGGTCTCGGGAGCAGTACTTC; CDR3aa: CASSIGSREQYF
v_gene: TRBV24-1; d_gene: .; abundance: many; j_gene: TRBJ2-7; CDR3nt: TGTGCCACCAGTGATTTGGAGGAGCAGTACTTC; CDR3aa: CATSDLEEQYF
v_gene: TRBV2; d_gene: TRBD1; abundance: many; j_gene: TRBJ2-7; CDR3nt: TGTGCCAGCAGTTCATTTAATTCAGGGGGCGCCGAGTCCTACGAGCAGTACTTC; CDR3aa: CASSSFNSGGAESYEQYF
v_gene: TRBV20-1; d_gene: .; abundance: .; j_gene: TRBJ2-5; CDR3nt: TGCAGTGCTAGAGAATTCGGGGGAGGGGGAGAGACCCAGTACTTC; CDR3aa: CSAREFGGGGETQYF
v_gene: TRBV6-1; d_gene: TRBD1; abundance: .; j_gene: TRBJ1-3; CDR3nt: TGTGCCAGCAGCTCGGGCATGGGGGGACAGACTGGAAACACCATATATTTT; CDR3aa: CASSSGMGGQTGNTIYF
v_gene: TRBV5-1; d_gene: .; abundance: few; j_gene: TRBJ2-2; CDR3nt: TGCGCCAGCAGCTCAGTGGGGGGCGCGGACACCGGGGAGCGGTTTTTT; CDR3aa: CASSSVGGADTGERFF
v_gene: TRBV6-2/TRBV6-3; d_gene: .; abundance: many; j_gene: TRBJ2-5; CDR3nt: TGTGCCAGCAGTTACGAGTTCGGCACCACAACAAAAGAGACCCAGTACTTC; CDR3aa: CASSYEFGTTTKETQYF
v_gene: TRBV7-7; d_gene: .; abundance: .; j_gene: TRBJ1-3; CDR3nt: TGTGCTAGCAGCTTAGCGGGACTCTCTGGAAACACCATATATTTT; CDR3aa: CASSLAGLSGNTIYF
v_gene: TRBV5-6; d_gene: .; abundance: .; j_gene: TRBJ1-5; CDR3nt: TGTGCCAGCAGCTTGGGTCGGGAGCCCCAGCATTTT; CDR3aa: CASSLGREPQHF
v_gene: TRBV6-1; d_gene: .; abundance: few; j_gene: TRBJ1-5; CDR3nt: TGTGCCAGCAGTGGAGCACGGGACCAGCAGCCCCAGCATTTT; CDR3aa: CASSGARDQQPQHF
v_gene: TRBV20-1; d_gene: .; abundance: .; j_gene: TRBJ2-3; CDR3nt: TGCAGTGTCTCGACCCCGGGACTGGACGGGGCAGATGCGCAGTATTTT; CDR3aa: CSVSTPGLDGADAQYF
v_gene: TRBV6-2/TRBV6-3; d_gene: .; abundance: many; j_gene: TRBJ1-1; CDR3nt: TGTGCCAGCAGTTACATCCCCTCTCCTGAAGCTTTCTTT; CDR3aa: CASSYIPSPEAFF
v_gene: TRBV7-2; d_gene: TRBD1; abundance: .; j_gene: TRBJ1-2; CDR3nt: TGTGCCAGCAGCTTAGCGACGGGACAGGCGGGCTATGGCTACACCTTC; CDR3aa: CASSLATGQAGYGYTF
v_gene: TRBV28; d_gene: .; abundance: many; j_gene: TRBJ2-7; CDR3nt: TGTGCCAGCAGGTCTCTCTACGAGCAGTACTTC; CDR3aa: CASRSLYEQYF
v_gene: TRBV15; d_gene: TRBD1; abundance: many; j_gene: TRBJ1-1; CDR3nt: TGTGCCACCAGCAGAGATCAGGGGGTTGTCACTGAAGCTTTCTTT; CDR3aa: CATSRDQGVVTEAFF
v_gene: TRBV18; d_gene: .; abundance: few; j_gene: TRBJ2-7; CDR3nt: TGTGCCAGCTCACCAAACCTTTCCGCCGAGCAGTACTTC; CDR3aa: CASSPNLSAEQYF
v_gene: TRBV7-9; d_gene: .; abundance: many; j_gene: TRBJ2-7; CDR3nt: TGTGCCAGCAGCTCAGGGCTGGGACACTACGAGCAGTACTTC; CDR3aa: CASSSGLGHYEQYF
v_gene: TRBV12-3/TRBV12-4; d_gene: .; abundance: .; j_gene: TRBJ1-2; CDR3nt: TGTGCCAGCAGTTTTCAGGCAGGGAACCTAGGGGACTCTGGCTACACCTTC; CDR3aa: CASSFQAGNLGDSGYTF
v_gene: TRBV28; d_gene: .; abundance: .; j_gene: TRBJ1-1; CDR3nt: TGTGCCAGCAGTGCTACAGGGATGACTCATGAAGCTTTCTTT; CDR3aa: CASSATGMTHEAFF
v_gene: TRBV12-3/TRBV12-4; d_gene: .; abundance: many; j_gene: TRBJ2-7; CDR3nt: TGTGCCAGCAGTGGGGACGGGCACTCCTACGAGCAGTACTTC; CDR3aa: CASSGDGHSYEQYF
v_gene: TRBV12-3/TRBV12-4; d_gene: TRBD2; abundance: .; j_gene: TRBJ2-4; CDR3nt: TGTGCCTGCAGCCTAGCGGGGGGGCAGGTTGGCATTCAGTACTTC; CDR3aa: CACSLAGGQVGIQYF
v_gene: TRBV6-1; d_gene: TRBD1; abundance: .; j_gene: TRBJ2-7; CDR3nt: TGTGCCAGCACAAGCAGGGGGACAGGGGTGACCTACGAGCAGTACTTC; CDR3aa: CASTSRGTGVTYEQYF
v_gene: TRBV12-3/TRBV12-4; d_gene: TRBD1; abundance: many; j_gene: TRBJ2-7; CDR3nt: TGTGCCAGCAGTTTCGGGACAGGGTACTACGAGCAGTACTTC; CDR3aa: CASSFGTGYYEQYF
v_gene: TRBV7-2; d_gene: TRBD1; abundance: many; j_gene: TRBJ1-2; CDR3nt: TGTGCCAGCAGCGAGGGACAGGGGGGCCACTATGGCTACACCTTC; CDR3aa: CASSEGQGGHYGYTF
v_gene: TRBV27; d_gene: .; abundance: few; j_gene: TRBJ2-7; CDR3nt: TGTGCCAGCAGTTTAAGAGGGGGGGACTACGAGCAGTACTTC; CDR3aa: CASSLRGGDYEQYF
v_gene: TRBV27; d_gene: .; abundance: many; j_gene: TRBJ2-3; CDR3nt: TGTGCCAGCAGTTTTTTGGTACAGAGGGGGGGAAGGGATACGCAGTATTTT; CDR3aa: CASSFLVQRGGRDTQYF
v_gene: TRBV6-5; d_gene: .; abundance: many; j_gene: TRBJ1-1; CDR3nt: TGTGCCAGCAGGGAAAATATAGGACCGAACACTGAAGCTTTCTTT; CDR3aa: CASRENIGPNTEAFF
v_gene: TRBV4-3; d_gene: .; abundance: many; j_gene: TRBJ1-2; CDR3nt: TGCGCCAGCAGCCAACAGTCCGGGCCCCAGGGCGGGGGCTACACCTTC; CDR3aa: CASSQQSGPQGGGYTF
v_gene: TRBV7-2; d_gene: TRBD1; abundance: many; j_gene: TRBJ2-5; CDR3nt: TGTGCCAGCAGCTTAGCCCCACAGGGGGCAAGGGAGACCCAGTACTTC; CDR3aa: CASSLAPQGARETQYF
v_gene: TRBV7-9; d_gene: TRBD2; abundance: many; j_gene: TRBJ2-1; CDR3nt: TGTGCCAGCAGCTTATCAGCGGGGATGTCCTACAATGAGCAGTTCTTC; CDR3aa: CASSLSAGMSYNEQFF
v_gene: TRBV7-3; d_gene: .; abundance: .; j_gene: TRBJ2-1; CDR3nt: TGTGCCAGCAGCTTAAGTTGGGACAATGGGCAGTTCTTC; CDR3aa: CASSLSWDNGQFF